One sample yielded the 20 T cell receptor beta chains listed below, sequenced in a study of blood T cell repertoires in COVID-19. The repertoire was sequenced with immunoSEQ multiplex PCR; TCRdb's copy has only in-frame clones and lacks some. Among around 420,000 clones listed, 88% were seen once. Source material: PBMCs or T cells enriched from blood (not recorded which). The receptors originated from a woman in her thirties or forties with acute COVID-19.

V gene TRBV18 combines with J gene TRBJ1-2, with a weak D call TRBD1 (6 bases). The germline CDR1 and CDR2 sequences are KGHSH and LQKENI. CDR3 size: 15 residues. With 2 bases removed from V and 7 bases from J, the gap between germline ends came to 17 bases. The CDR3 DNA follows: TGTGCCAGCTCACCAATCGGAACAGGGCGTGCTGGCTACACCTTC. As protein: CASSPIGTGRAGYTF.

This chain joins TRBV4-2 and TRBJ2-5; 14 bases align to TRBD2. CDR3 length equals 16 residues. CDR1 is LGHNA and CDR2 is YNFKEQ in the germline V gene. V shed 1 base, J shed 2 bases, and the junction held 0 bases outside the gene matches. CDR3 sequence (DNA): TGTGCCAGCAGCCAAGGGACTAGCGGGGGGCAAGAGACCCAGTACTTC. This sequence encodes CASSQGTSGGQETQYF.

CDR3 bases: TGCGCCAGCACCGGACAGGGACCAAACACCGGGGAGCTGTTTTTT. Its protein product is CASTGQGPNTGELFF. The rearrangement uses TRBV5-1 and TRBJ2-2; 8 nucleotides match TRBD1. This CDR3 has 15 amino acids. The V segment lost 6 bases and the J segment 2 bases; nucleotides outside the gene matches: 6. CDR1 and CDR2 from the germline V gene are SGHRS and YFSETQ.

The chain uses TRBV3-1 (or the pseudogene TRBV3-2) and TRBJ2-7, with a possible D match to TRBD1 (5 bases). V was trimmed by 0 bases and J by 2 bases, leaving 17 bases between them. This CDR3 comprises 17 residues. Germline loops: CDR1 LGHDT, CDR2 YNNKEL (reference sequence). The CDR3 region has the DNA TGTGCCAGCAGCCAAGATAGTATGGGGCAAAGAACCTACGAGCAGTACTTC. This codes for CASSQDSMGQRTYEQYF.

The gene calls are TRBV4-1 and TRBJ1-5; a weak D match, TRBD1 (5 bases). V was cut by 2 bases and J by 7 bases, with 18 bases left in between. The CDR3 has 16 residues. Germline CDR1 is MGHRA and CDR2 is YSYEKL. CDR3 DNA sequence: TGCGCCAGCAGCCAAAGGGAGGGGCAGGCGGGGCAGCCCCAGCATTTT. This encodes CASSQREGQAGQPQHF.

This clone occurred a few times. The rearrangement links TRBV9 to TRBJ1-1; 8 positions agree with TRBD1. Germline V CDR1 and CDR2: SGDLS, YYNGEE. With 3 bases clipped from V and 1 base from J, the junction kept 5 bases outside the gene matches. The CDR3 has 15 amino acids. DNA for the CDR3: TGTGCCAGCAGCGCCCGGGACAGGCAGAACACTGAAGCTTTCTTT. Translating gives CASSARDRQNTEAFF.

Note on this clone: This same CDR3 is encoded by further DNA sequences in the sample. V is TRBV9 and J is TRBJ2-3; D is unclear. Looked up from germline, CDR1 is SGDLS and CDR2 is YYNGEE. The CDR3 loop spans 13 amino acids. Trimming stripped 2 bases from V and 4 bases from J, with 8 bases between. The CDR3 sequence: CASSVGGADTQYF. The CDR3 nucleotides are TGTGCCAGCAGCGTCGGTGGTGCAGATACGCAGTATTTT. The complete variable domain, with remaining parts taken from reference TRBV9 and TRBJ2-3, reads DSGVTQTPKHLITATGQRVTLRCSPRSGDLSVYWYQQSLDQGLQFLIQYYNGEERAKGNILERFSAQQFPDLHSELNLSSLELGDSALYFCASSVGGADTQYFGPGTRLTVL.

The CDR3 spells CASSLGPLGGGSYEQYF. DNA of the CDR3: TGTGCCAGCAGCTTAGGCCCCCTGGGCGGGGGCTCCTACGAGCAGTACTTC. The gene calls are TRBV13 and TRBJ2-7; 7 bases are shared with TRBD2. The V gene end was trimmed by 0 bases and the J gene end by 0 bases; junction bases not matched to a gene: 8. CDR3 length: 17 residues. In germline, CDR1 is PRHDT, CDR2 FYEKMQ (reference sequence).

Only one count was recorded for this clone. This chain links TRBV7-6 with TRBJ2-1; D is ambiguous. Germline V CDR1 and CDR2: SGHVS, FNYEAQ. V gave up 4 bases and J gave up 10 bases, with 8 bases separating them. CDR3 size: 11 residues. As DNA, the CDR3 is TGTGCCAGCAGCTCGGTCTCAGAGCAGTTCTTC. Amino acid sequence: CASSSVSEQFF. Filled out from reference TRBV7-6 and TRBJ2-1, the complete variable domain reads GAGVSQSPRYKVTKRGQDVALRCDPISGHVSLYWYRQALGQGPEFLTYFNYEAQQDKSGLPNDRFSAERPEGSISTLTIQRTEQRDSAMYRCASSSVSEQFFGPGTRLTVL.

The rearrangement joins TRBV3-1 (or the pseudogene TRBV3-2) to TRBJ2-2; 8 bases agree with TRBD2. Germline V gene lookup returns CDR1 LGHDT and CDR2 YNNKEL (reference sequence). The CDR3 is 16 amino acids. After removal of 2 bases from V and 6 bases from J, the junction contained 8 bases not matched to a gene. The CDR3: CASSQLPGGASGELFF. In nucleotides, the CDR3 is TGTGCCAGCAGCCAATTGCCCGGGGGGGCCTCCGGGGAGCTGTTTTTT.

V is TRBV19 and J is TRBJ2-3, with TRBD1 identical over 7 bases. The CDR3 covers 15 residues. Trimming removed 4 bases from V and 6 bases from J; junction bases left unmatched: 10. Germline CDR1 and CDR2: LNHDA and SQIVND (reference sequence). The CDR3 region has the DNA TGTGCCAGTAGTAGAGAGACAGGGACGGGGGATACGCAGTATTTT. It yields the protein CASSRETGTGDTQYF.

The V gene is TRBV12-5, the J gene TRBJ2-5; a possible D gene is TRBD1 (6 bases). Trimming took off 4 bases at V and 2 bases at J, with 8 bases between the two ends. The CDR3 is made up of 13 amino acids. Germline assignment: CDR1 LGHNT and CDR2 FRNRAP. The CDR3 DNA reads TGTGCTAGTGGTTCAGGACAGCAAGAGACCCAGTACTTC. Its translation is CASGSGQQETQYF. Full variable domain (remainder filled in from reference TRBV12-5 and TRBJ2-5): DARVTQTPRHKVTEMGQEVTMRCQPILGHNTVFWYRQTMMQGLELLAYFRNRAPLDDSGMPKDRFSAEMPDATLATLKIQPSEPRDSAVYFCASGSGQQETQYFGPGTRLLVL.

This chain links TRBV7-9 with TRBJ1-2; a weak D match, TRBD1 (6 bases). Germline V gives CDR1 SEHNR, CDR2 FQNEAQ (reference sequence). Trimming left V 5 bases short and J 0 bases short, with 13 bases between. The CDR3 has 15 amino acids. The CDR3 loop is CASSAPGAANYGYTF. CDR3 bases: TGTGCCAGCAGCGCCCCAGGGGCAGCTAACTATGGCTACACCTTC.

The rearrangement uses TRBV2 and TRBJ2-5; TRBD1 matches 11 bases. This CDR3 comprises 16 residues. The ends lost 5 bases at V and 4 bases at J; junction bases unmatched: 9. Per germline, CDR1 SNHLY and CDR2 FYNNEI. The CDR3 loop reads CASSLPPGQGAETQYF. In DNA form, the CDR3 reads TGTGCCAGCAGTTTACCACCAGGACAGGGGGCAGAGACCCAGTACTTC. Full variable domain (outside the CDR3, taken from reference TRBV2 and TRBJ2-5): EPEVTQTPSHQVTQMGQEVILRCVPISNHLYFYWYRQILGQKVEFLVSFYNNEISEKSEIFDDQFSVERPDGSNFTLKIRSTKLEDSAMYFCASSLPPGQGAETQYFGPGTRLLVL.

A remark on this clone: Distinct nucleotide sequences in the sample also encode this CDR3. This chain connects TRBV9 to TRBJ2-1, with TRBD2 matching over 8 bases. This CDR3 has 15 amino acids. Germline assignment: CDR1 SGDLS and CDR2 YYNGEE. Trimming removed 0 bases from V and 8 bases from J; junction bases left unmatched: 7. The CDR3: CASSVVAGGQDEQFF. CDR3 sequence (DNA): TGTGCCAGCAGCGTAGTGGCGGGGGGCCAGGATGAGCAGTTCTTC.

V usage is TRBV27 and J usage is TRBJ2-1; TRBD1 is a possible D gene (7 bases). Germline V CDR1 and CDR2: MNHEY, SMNVEV (reference sequence). V was shortened by 0 bases and J by 9 bases, with 12 bases between the two germline ends. This CDR3 region has 14 residues. The CDR3 nucleotides are TGTGCCAGCAGTTTATCTAGACAGGGAGGTGAGCAGTTCTTC. This translates into CASSLSRQGGEQFF.

The V and J genes are TRBV5-1 and TRBJ2-1, with 8 bases identical to TRBD2. The CDR3 consists of 14 residues. Germline V gene data show CDR1 as SGHRS and CDR2 as YFSETQ. V shed 0 bases, J shed 7 bases, and the junction held 3 bases outside the gene matches. The CDR3: CASSLGGLGNEQFF. DNA of the CDR3: TGCGCCAGCAGCTTGGGGGGACTAGGGAATGAGCAGTTCTTC.

A word on this clone: Sequence at one end of the junction differs from germline and may be a read error. V gene TRBV19 combines with J gene TRBJ1-6, with 7 bases that match TRBD1. CDR1 and CDR2 (germline): LNHDA, SQIVND (reference sequence). The CDR3 totals 16 residues. CDR3 residues: CASSAPKGAANPPLHF. The DNA of the CDR3 is TGTGCCAGTAGTGCCCCTAAGGGGGCGGCTAATCCACCCCTCCACTTT.

V gene TRBV6-5 combines with J gene TRBJ2-5; D call uncertain. The CDR3 covers 13 residues. Germline V CDR1 and CDR2: MNHEY, SVGAGI. Between the trimmed V and J ends, which lost 7 bases and 1 base, there was a span of 10 bases. CDR3 amino acids: CASIRRGQETQYF. Here the CDR3 DNA reads TGTGCCAGCATTCGAAGAGGCCAAGAGACCCAGTACTTC.

The V and J genes are TRBV4-1 and TRBJ1-4; D is undetermined. Germline V gene lookup returns CDR1 MGHRA and CDR2 YSYEKL. V lost 1 base and J lost 3, with 6 bases in between. This CDR3 is built from 14 residues. CDR3 in amino acids: CASSQVPANEKLFF. In nucleotides, the CDR3 is TGCGCCAGCAGCCAAGTTCCAGCTAATGAAAAACTGTTTTTT.